The 10 T cell receptor beta chains listed next were all sequenced from one sample in a study of blood T cell repertoires in COVID-19. Using immunoSEQ multiplex PCR, the repertoire was profiled, and TCRdb retains in-frame clones only, with some absent. The table records about 260,000 clones, around 90% of them present only once. Sequenced: peripheral blood. The receptors were sampled from a man aged 60 to 69 who had recovered from COVID-19.

The genes are TRBV10-3 and TRBJ1-1; 7 positions match TRBD1. With V trimmed by 6 bases and J by 1 base, 5 bases remained unmatched. Germline V gene data show CDR1 as ENHRY and CDR2 as SYGVKD. The CDR3 loop spans 14 amino acids. The CDR3 loop reads CAIRAGTANTEAFF. The DNA of the CDR3 is TGTGCCATCAGGGCCGGGACAGCGAACACTGAAGCTTTCTTT.

The chain employs TRBV4-1 and TRBJ1-2; D is perhaps TRBD1 (6 bases). The germline V gene has CDR1 MGHRA and CDR2 YSYEKL. The ends were cut back, 0 bases at V and 4 bases at J, with 12 bases in the middle. The CDR3 sequence is 15 residues long. The CDR3 spells CASSQDPQGTYGYTF. In nucleotides, the CDR3 is TGCGCCAGCAGCCAAGATCCCCAGGGGACCTATGGCTACACCTTC.

This clone was picked up many times. The chain links TRBV4-1 to TRBJ2-7; D possibly corresponds to TRBD1 (6 bases). This CDR3 is built from 14 residues. Per the germline V gene, CDR1 is MGHRA and CDR2 is YSYEKL. Trimming pared 1 base from V and 3 bases from J, leaving 10 bases between. CDR3 amino acids: CASSQAGVNYEQYF. CDR3 DNA sequence: TGCGCCAGCAGCCAAGCAGGGGTCAACTACGAGCAGTACTTC.

V usage is TRBV3-1 (or the pseudogene TRBV3-2) and J usage is TRBJ2-3; D possibly corresponds to TRBD1 (5 bases). V dropped 1 base and J dropped 6 bases, with 14 bases sitting between them. CDR1 and CDR2 (germline): LGHDT, YNNKEL (reference sequence). This CDR3 region has 15 residues. In DNA form, the CDR3 reads TGTGCCAGCAGCCAAGGACCCCTGGCAGGGGATACGCAGTATTTT. Translated: CASSQGPLAGDTQYF.

V is TRBV18 and J is TRBJ1-4, with 8 nucleotides matching TRBD1. Germline V gene sequence: CDR1 KGHSH, CDR2 LQKENI. This CDR3 comprises 14 residues. Trimming removed 3 bases from V and 8 bases from J; junction bases left unmatched: 5. This chain's CDR3 is CASSPDRVQEKLFF. The CDR3 coding sequence is TGTGCCAGCTCACCGGACAGGGTTCAGGAAAAACTGTTTTTT.

V gene TRBV19 combines with J gene TRBJ2-1; TRBD1 might be the D (5 bases). The CDR3 runs to 15 residues. Germline V gene lookup returns CDR1 LNHDA and CDR2 SQIVND (reference sequence). The V gene lost 3 bases and the J gene lost 4 bases, with 13 bases spanning the gap. The chain's CDR3 is CASSIAQGQYNEQFF. CDR3 nucleotides: TGTGCCAGTAGTATCGCGCAGGGCCAGTACAATGAGCAGTTCTTC.

This chain joins TRBV4-2 and TRBJ2-1; perhaps TRBD1 as D (5 bases). V lost 0 bases to trimming and J lost 0 bases, with 15 bases between them. CDR3 length equals 18 residues. CDR1 LGHNA and CDR2 YNFKEQ come from the germline V gene. As DNA, the CDR3 is TGTGCCAGCAGCCAAGATCGTATAGGGGCTAGCTCCTACAATGAGCAGTTCTTC. This translates into CASSQDRIGASSYNEQFF.

This clone was seen a single time. V usage is TRBV27 and J usage is TRBJ2-7; TRBD2 aligns across 10 bases. Germline V CDR1 and CDR2: MNHEY, SMNVEV (reference sequence). The V gene end was trimmed by 7 bases and the J gene end by 6 bases; junction bases not matched to a gene: 12. The CDR3 extends over 15 amino acids. DNA for the CDR3: TGTGCCAGCACCGCGAGCGGGGGGGCATCCGGCGAGCAGTACTTC. Residues: CASTASGGASGEQYF.

In DNA, the CDR3 is TGTGCCAGCAGTTACGACAGGGTCCCGGGGACTGAAGCTTTCTTT. Amino acids: CASSYDRVPGTEAFF. V and J are TRBV6-5 and TRBJ1-1; 7 positions match TRBD1. The CDR3 consists of 15 residues. Trimming removed 2 bases from V and 5 bases from J; junction bases left unmatched: 8. Germline V gives CDR1 MNHEY, CDR2 SVGAGI.

The chain links TRBV4-1 to TRBJ1-6, with a weak D call TRBD1 (6 bases). The CDR3 loop spans 20 amino acids. Germline V gene data show CDR1 as MGHRA and CDR2 as YSYEKL. Trimming shortened V by 2 bases and J by 0 bases, and 20 bases separated the two germline ends. The CDR3 sequence is CASSQPGGPGMSSYNSPLHF. DNA of the CDR3: TGCGCCAGCAGCCAACCGGGGGGCCCAGGGATGAGCTCCTATAATTCACCCCTCCACTTT.